This T cell receptor (beta chain) was retrieved from a study of cytomegalovirus exposure and HLA in healthy donors. V lost 4 bases and J 7 bases, leaving 11 bases between the germline ends. Per germline, CDR1 MNHEY and CDR2 SMNVEV (reference sequence). The length of the CDR3 is 14 residues. Primers for the PCR totalled 60 Vbeta and 13 Jbeta. Libraries were prepared by immunoSEQ multiplex PCR; TCRdb keeps only in-frame clonotypes and omits some of them. The sample yields around 40,000 clones, 68% seen once. The TCR sequence derives from a man between 35 and 55 years old in good health and CMV-seronegative. Sequenced input: PBMCs. The chain recombines TRBV27 with TRBJ1-6; TRBD1 might be the D (5 bases). The CDR3 DNA reads as TGTGCCAGCAGTTACGGCGGGGGGAATTCACCCCTCCACTTT. The encoded protein is CASSYGGGNSPLHF.